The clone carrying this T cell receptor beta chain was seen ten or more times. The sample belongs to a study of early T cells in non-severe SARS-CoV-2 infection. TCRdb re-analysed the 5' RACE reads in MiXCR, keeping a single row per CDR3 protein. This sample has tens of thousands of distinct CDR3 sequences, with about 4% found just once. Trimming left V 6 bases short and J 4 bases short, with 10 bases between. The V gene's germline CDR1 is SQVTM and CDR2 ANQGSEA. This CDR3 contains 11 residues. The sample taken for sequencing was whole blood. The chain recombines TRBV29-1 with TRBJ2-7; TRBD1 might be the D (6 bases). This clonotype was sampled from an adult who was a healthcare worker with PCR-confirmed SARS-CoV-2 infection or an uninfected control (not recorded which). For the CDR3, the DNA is TGCAGCGTACACAGGGAATACGAGCAGTACTTC. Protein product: CSVHREYEQYF.